The clone carrying this T cell receptor beta chain came up a few times. Its specificity is unknown. Each CDR3 protein is one row after TCRdb ran MiXCR on the RACE reads. The table shows 250,000 to 300,000 distinct CDR3 sequences, with almost 8% occurring only once. The time point here: pre-sensitization, week 0. Treatment denoted: therapeutic diphenylcyclopropenone sensitization with weekly scalp DPC. The drawing of blood occurred before each patch test was applied. The data were taken from a study of human T cells and chemical hapten exposure. Study-level information: After 6 days, upper back 0.01% DPC patch tests were scored.

The CDR3 has 13 residues. Per the germline V gene, CDR1 is SGHAT and CDR2 is FQNNGV. With 8 bases removed from V and 3 bases from J, the gap between germline ends came to 12 bases. Study findings and constraints: With regard to DPC sensitization, TCRs above 1 in 1000 frequency did not change.

The origin of this receptor is a man aged 18 to 30 with alopecia areata. Some clones in this sample may be carry-over from other donors' samples. The chain has TRBV11-2 and TRBJ2-3; D unresolved. Source: whole blood, taken in connection with sensitization to the hapten diphenylcyclopropenone (DPC). The CDR3 spells CASEIPGTDTQYF. DNA of the CDR3: TGTGCCAGCGAAATTCCCGGGACAGATACGCAGTATTTT.